This record looks at one T cell receptor beta chain sequence and its context. Trimming cost V 6 bases and J 10 bases, with 19 bases left between them. The germline V gene has CDR1 MDHEN and CDR2 SYDVKM. The CDR3 has 15 residues. The record originates from a study of T cell responses to AZD1222 COVID-19 vaccine. The assay was immunoSEQ multiplex PCR, and TCRdb's table has in-frame clones only and misses some. The profile covers around 29,000 clones, with 85% to 95% appearing a single time and 7.5% to 10% taken by the ten largest. The clonotype was recovered from an adult in good health. The sample was peripheral blood, taken on day 0 of AZD1222 vaccination. The rearrangement links TRBV28 to TRBJ1-6, with D possibly matching TRBD1 (6 bases). The CDR3 loop is CASSLAYPRGSPLHF. Here the CDR3 DNA reads TGTGCCAGCAGCTTAGCGTACCCCAGGGGATCACCCCTCCACTTT.